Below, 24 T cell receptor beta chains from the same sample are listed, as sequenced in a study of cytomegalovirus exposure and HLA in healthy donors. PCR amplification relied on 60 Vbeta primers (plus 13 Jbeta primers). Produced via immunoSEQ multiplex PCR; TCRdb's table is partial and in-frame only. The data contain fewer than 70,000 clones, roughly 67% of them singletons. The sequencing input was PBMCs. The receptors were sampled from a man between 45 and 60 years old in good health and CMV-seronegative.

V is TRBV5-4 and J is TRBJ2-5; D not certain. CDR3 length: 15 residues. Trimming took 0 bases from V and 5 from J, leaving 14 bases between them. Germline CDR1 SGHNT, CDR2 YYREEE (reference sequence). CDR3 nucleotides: TGTGCCAGCAGCTTGGCCGGGTTCCCTGCCGAGACCCAGTACTTC. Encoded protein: CASSLAGFPAETQYF. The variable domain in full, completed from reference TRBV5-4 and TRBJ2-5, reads ETGVTQSPTHLIKTRGQQVTLRCSSQSGHNTVSWYQQALGQGPQFIFQYYREEENGRGNFPPRFSGLQFPNYSSELNVNALELDDSALYLCASSLAGFPAETQYFGPGTRLLVL.

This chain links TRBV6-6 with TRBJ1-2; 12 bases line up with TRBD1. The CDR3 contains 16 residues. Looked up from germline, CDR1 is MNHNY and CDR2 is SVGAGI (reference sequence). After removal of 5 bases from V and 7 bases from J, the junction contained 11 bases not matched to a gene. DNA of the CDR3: TGTGCCAGCAGTACCCTCGGGACAGGGGGCACGGGTGGCTACACCTTC. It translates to CASSTLGTGGTGGYTF.

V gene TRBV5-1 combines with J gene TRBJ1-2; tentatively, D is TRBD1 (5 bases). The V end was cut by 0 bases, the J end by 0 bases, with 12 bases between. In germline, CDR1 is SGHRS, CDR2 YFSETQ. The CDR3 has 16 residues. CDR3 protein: CASSLGGTGANYGYTF. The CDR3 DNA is TGCGCCAGCAGCTTGGGAGGGACGGGAGCTAACTATGGCTACACCTTC.

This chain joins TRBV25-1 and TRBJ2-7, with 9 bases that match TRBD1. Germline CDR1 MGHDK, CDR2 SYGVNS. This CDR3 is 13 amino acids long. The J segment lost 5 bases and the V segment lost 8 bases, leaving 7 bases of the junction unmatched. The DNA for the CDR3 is TGTGCCAGCGTTCATACAGGGGGCCACGAGCAGTACTTC. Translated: CASVHTGGHEQYF.

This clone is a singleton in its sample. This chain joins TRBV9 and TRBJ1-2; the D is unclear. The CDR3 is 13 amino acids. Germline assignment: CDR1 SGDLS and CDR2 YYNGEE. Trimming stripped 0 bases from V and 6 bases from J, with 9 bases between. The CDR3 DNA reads TGTGCCAGCAGCGTAGATTGGAGGAATGGCTACACCTTC. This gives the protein CASSVDWRNGYTF. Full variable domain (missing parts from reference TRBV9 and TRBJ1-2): DSGVTQTPKHLITATGQRVTLRCSPRSGDLSVYWYQQSLDQGLQFLIQYYNGEERAKGNILERFSAQQFPDLHSELNLSSLELGDSALYFCASSVDWRNGYTFGSGTRLTVV.

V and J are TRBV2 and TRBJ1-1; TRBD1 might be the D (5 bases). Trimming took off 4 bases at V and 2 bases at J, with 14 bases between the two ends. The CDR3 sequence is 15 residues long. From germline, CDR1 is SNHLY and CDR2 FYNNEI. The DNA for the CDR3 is TGTGCCAGCAGTGTCGGTAGGGGCTATAACACTGAAGCTTTCTTT. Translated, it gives CASSVGRGYNTEAFF.

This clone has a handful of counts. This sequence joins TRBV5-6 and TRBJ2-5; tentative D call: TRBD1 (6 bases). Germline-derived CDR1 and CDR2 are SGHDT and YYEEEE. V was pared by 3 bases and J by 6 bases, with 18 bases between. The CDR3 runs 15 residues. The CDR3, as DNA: TGTGCCAGCAGCTCCCGTGGGACAATGAAGAAGACCCAGTACTTC. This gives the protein CASSSRGTMKKTQYF. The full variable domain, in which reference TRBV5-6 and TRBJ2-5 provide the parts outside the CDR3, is DAGVTQSPTHLIKTRGQQVTLRCSPKSGHDTVSWYQQALGQGPQFIFQYYEEEERQRGNFPDRFSGHQFPNYSSELNVNALLLGDSALYLCASSSRGTMKKTQYFGPGTRLLVL.

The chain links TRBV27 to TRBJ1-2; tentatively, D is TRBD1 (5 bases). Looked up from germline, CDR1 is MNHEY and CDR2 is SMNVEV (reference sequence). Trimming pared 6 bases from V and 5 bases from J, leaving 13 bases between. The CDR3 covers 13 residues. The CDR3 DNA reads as TGTGCCAGCAGGCCCTCCGGGGGGTATGGCTACACCTTC. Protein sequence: CASRPSGGYGYTF.

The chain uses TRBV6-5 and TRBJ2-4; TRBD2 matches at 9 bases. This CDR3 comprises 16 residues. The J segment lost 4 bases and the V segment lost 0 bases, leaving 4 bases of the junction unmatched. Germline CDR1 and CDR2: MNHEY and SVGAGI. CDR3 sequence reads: CASSYSISGGKNIQYF. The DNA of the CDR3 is TGTGCCAGCAGTTACTCGATTAGCGGGGGAAAAAACATTCAGTACTTC.

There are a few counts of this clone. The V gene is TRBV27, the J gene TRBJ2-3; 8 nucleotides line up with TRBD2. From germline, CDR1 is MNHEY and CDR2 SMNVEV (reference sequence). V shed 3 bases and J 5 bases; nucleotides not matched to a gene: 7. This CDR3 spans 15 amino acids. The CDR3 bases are TGTGCCAGCAGTTTTGTCGGGGGGGCGGTAGATACGCAGTATTTT. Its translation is CASSFVGGAVDTQYF.

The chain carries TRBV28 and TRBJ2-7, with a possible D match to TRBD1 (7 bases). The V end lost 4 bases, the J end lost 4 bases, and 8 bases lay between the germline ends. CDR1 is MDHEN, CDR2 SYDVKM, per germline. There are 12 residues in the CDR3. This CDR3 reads CASSSGGYEQYF. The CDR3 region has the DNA TGTGCCAGCAGTTCAGGGGGGTACGAGCAGTACTTC.

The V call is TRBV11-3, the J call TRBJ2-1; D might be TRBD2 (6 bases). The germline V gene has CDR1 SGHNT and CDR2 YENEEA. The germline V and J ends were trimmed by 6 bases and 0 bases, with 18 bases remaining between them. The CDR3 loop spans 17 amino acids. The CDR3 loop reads CASSYDRGTSSYNEQFF. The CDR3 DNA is TGTGCCAGCAGTTACGACCGGGGGACCTCCTCCTACAATGAGCAGTTCTTC. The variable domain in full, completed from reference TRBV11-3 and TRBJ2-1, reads EAGVVQSPRYKIIEKKQPVAFWCNPISGHNTLYWYLQNLGQGPELLIRYENEEAVDDSQLPKDRFSAERLKGVDSTLKIQPAELGDSAVYLCASSYDRGTSSYNEQFFGPGTRLTVL.

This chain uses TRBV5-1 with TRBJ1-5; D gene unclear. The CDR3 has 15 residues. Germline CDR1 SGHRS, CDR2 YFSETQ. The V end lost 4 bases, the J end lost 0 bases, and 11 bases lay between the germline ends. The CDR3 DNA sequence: TGCGCCAGCAGCATTGGCGGAAATAGCAATCAGCCCCAGCATTTT. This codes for CASSIGGNSNQPQHF.

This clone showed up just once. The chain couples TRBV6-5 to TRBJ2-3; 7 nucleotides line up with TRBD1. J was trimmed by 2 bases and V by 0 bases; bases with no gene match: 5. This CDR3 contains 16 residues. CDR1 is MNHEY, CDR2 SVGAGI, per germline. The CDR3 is CASSYSWTGFTDTQYF. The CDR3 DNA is TGTGCCAGCAGTTACTCCTGGACAGGATTCACAGATACGCAGTATTTT.

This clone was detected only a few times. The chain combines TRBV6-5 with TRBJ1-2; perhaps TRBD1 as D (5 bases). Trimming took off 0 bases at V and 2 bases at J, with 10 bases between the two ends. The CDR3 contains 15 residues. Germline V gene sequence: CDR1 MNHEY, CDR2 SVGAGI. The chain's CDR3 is CASSYSIGGNYGYTF. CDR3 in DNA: TGTGCCAGCAGTTACTCGATTGGGGGGAACTATGGCTACACCTTC.

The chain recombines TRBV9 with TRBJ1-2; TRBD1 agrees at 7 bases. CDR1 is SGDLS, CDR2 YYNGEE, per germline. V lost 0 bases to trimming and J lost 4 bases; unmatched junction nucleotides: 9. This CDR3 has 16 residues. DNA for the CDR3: TGTGCCAGCAGCGTAGTGCTCGAGGGGGCGGGCTATGGCTACACCTTC. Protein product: CASSVVLEGAGYGYTF.

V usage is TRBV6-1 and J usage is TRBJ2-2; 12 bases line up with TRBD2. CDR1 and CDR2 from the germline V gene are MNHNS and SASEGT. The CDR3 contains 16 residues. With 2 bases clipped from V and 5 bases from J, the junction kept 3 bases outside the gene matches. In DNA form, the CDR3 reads TGTGCCAGCAGTGAACTAGCGGGGGGGCGAACCGGGGAGCTGTTTTTT. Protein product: CASSELAGGRTGELFF.

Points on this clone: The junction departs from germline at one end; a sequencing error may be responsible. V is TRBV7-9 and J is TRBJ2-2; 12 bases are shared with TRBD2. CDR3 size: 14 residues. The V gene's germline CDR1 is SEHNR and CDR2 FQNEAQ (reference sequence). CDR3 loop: CSSGLAGRTGELFF. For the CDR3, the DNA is TGTTCCAGTGGACTAGCGGGGCGCACCGGGGAGCTGTTTTTT.

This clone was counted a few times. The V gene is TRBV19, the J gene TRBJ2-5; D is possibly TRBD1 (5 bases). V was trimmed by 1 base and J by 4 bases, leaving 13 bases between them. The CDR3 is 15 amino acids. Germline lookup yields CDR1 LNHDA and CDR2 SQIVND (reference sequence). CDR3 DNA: TGTGCCAGTAGTATAGGCCAGGGATTCGGAGAGACCCAGTACTTC. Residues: CASSIGQGFGETQYF.

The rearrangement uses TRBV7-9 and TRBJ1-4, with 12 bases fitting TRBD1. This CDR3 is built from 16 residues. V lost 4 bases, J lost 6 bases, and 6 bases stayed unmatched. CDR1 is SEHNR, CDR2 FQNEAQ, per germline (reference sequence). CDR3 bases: TGTGCCAGCAGCTCACAATGGGACAGGGGGCATGAAAAACTGTTTTTT. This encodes CASSSQWDRGHEKLFF.

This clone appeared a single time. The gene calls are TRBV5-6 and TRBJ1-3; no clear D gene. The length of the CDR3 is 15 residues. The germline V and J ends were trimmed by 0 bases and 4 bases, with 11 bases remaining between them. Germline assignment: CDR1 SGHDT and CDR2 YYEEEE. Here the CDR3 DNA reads TGTGCCAGCAGCTTGGGAGGGCCGGGCGGAAACACCATATATTTT. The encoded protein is CASSLGGPGGNTIYF.

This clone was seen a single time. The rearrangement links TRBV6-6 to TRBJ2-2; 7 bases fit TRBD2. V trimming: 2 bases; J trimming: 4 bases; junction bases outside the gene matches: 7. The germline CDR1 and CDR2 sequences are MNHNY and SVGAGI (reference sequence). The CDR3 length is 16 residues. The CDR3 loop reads CASSYGSGVGTGELFF. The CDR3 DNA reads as TGTGCCAGCAGTTACGGCAGCGGGGTGGGCACCGGGGAGCTGTTTTTT.

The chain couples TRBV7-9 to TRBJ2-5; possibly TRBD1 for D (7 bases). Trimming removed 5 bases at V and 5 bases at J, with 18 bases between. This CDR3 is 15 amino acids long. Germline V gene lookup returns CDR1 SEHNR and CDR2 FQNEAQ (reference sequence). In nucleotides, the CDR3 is TGTGCCAGCAGCACCCTGACAGGGACTTGGGAGACCCAGTACTTC. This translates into CASSTLTGTWETQYF.

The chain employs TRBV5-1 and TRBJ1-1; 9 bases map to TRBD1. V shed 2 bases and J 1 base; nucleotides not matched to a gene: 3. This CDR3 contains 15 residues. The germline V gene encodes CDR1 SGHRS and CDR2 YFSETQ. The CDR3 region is CASSFGDRANTEAFF. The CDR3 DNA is TGCGCCAGCAGCTTTGGGGACAGGGCGAACACTGAAGCTTTCTTT.